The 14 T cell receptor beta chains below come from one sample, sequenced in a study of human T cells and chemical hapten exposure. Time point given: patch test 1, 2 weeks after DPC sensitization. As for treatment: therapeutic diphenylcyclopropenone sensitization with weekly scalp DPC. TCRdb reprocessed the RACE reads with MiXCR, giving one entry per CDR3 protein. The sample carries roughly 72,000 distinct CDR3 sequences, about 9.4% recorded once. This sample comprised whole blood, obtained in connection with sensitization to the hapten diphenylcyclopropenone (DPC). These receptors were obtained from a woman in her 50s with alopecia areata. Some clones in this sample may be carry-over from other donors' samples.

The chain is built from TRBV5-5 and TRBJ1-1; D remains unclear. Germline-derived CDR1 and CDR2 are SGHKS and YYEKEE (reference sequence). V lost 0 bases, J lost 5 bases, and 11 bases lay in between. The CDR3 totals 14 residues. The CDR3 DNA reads TGTGCCAGCAGCTTGGTCACGATACGGACTGAAGCTTTCTTT. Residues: CASSLVTIRTEAFF.

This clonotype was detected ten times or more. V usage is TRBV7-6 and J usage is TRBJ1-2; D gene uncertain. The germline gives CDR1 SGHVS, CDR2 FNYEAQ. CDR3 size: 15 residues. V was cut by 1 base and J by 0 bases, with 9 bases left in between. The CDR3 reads CASSLGGDANYGYTF. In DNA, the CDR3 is TGTGCCAGCAGCTTAGGTGGGGATGCTAACTATGGCTACACCTTC.

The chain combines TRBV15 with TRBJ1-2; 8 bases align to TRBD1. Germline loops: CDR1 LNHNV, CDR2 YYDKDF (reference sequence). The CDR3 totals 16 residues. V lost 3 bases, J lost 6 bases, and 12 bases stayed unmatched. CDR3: CATSRRDRNDGDGYTF. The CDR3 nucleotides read TGTGCCACCAGCAGGAGGGACAGGAACGATGGGGATGGCTACACCTTC.

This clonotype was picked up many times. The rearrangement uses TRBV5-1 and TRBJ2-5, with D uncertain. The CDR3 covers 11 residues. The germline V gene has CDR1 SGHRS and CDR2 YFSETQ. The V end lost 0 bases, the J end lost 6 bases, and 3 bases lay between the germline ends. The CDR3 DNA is TGCGCCAGCAGCTTGGAGCAGACCCAGTACTTC. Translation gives CASSLEQTQYF.

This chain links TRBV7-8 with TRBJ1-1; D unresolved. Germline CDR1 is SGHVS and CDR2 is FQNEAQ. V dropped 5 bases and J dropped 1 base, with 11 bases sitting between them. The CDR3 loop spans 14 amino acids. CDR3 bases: TGTGCCAGCAGCCGGCAGGCGGCGAACACTGAAGCTTTCTTT. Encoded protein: CASSRQAANTEAFF.

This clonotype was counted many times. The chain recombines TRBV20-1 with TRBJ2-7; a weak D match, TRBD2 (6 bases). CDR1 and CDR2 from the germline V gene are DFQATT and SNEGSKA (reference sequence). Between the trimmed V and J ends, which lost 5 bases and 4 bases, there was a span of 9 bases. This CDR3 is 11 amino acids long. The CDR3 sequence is CSAGDFYEQYF. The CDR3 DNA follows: TGCAGTGCTGGGGACTTTTACGAGCAGTACTTC.

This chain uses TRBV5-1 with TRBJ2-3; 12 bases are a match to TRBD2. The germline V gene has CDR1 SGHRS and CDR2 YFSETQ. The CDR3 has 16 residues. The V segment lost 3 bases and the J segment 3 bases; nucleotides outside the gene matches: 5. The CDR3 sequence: CASSSRLAGETDTQYF. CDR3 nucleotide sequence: TGCGCCAGCAGCTCTCGACTAGCGGGAGAAACAGATACGCAGTATTTT.

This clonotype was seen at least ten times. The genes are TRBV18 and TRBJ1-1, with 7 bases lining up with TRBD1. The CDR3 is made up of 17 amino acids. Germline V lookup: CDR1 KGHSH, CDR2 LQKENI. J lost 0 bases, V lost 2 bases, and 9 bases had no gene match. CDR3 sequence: CASSPRRGPKVNTEAFF. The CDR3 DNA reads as TGTGCCAGCTCACCAAGGAGGGGGCCGAAGGTGAACACTGAAGCTTTCTTT.

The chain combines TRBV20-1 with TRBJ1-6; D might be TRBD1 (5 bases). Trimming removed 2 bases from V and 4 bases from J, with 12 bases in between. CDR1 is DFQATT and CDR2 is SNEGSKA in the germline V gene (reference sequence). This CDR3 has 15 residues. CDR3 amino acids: CSARPRQSYNSPLHF. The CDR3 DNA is TGCAGTGCTAGACCTCGACAGAGTTATAATTCACCCCTCCACTTT.

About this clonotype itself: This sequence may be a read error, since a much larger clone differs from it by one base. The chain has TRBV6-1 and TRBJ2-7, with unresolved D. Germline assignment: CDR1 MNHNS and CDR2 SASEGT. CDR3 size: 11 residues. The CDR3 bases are TGTGCCAACAGTGTCGCGACTGGGCAGTACTTC. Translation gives CANSVATGQYF.

The CDR3 is CASSIEERELADTQYF. CDR3 sequence (DNA): TGCGCCAGCTCCATTGAGGAGCGGGAGCTGGCGGATACGCAGTATTTT. The chain has TRBV5-1 and TRBJ2-3; the match to TRBD2 covers 8 bases. CDR3 length: 16 amino acids. J lost 6 bases, V lost 7 bases, and 16 bases had no gene match. The germline V gene encodes CDR1 SGHRS and CDR2 YFSETQ. The variable domain in full, with the rest retrieved from reference TRBV5-1 and TRBJ2-3, is KAGVTQTPRYLIKTRGQQVTLSCSPISGHRSVSWYQQTPGQGLQFLFEYFSETQRNKGNFPGRFSGRQFSNSRSEMNVSTLELGDSALYLCASSIEERELADTQYFGPGTRLTVL.

This chain's CDR3 is CASTSGGLSTDTQYF. DNA for the CDR3: TGTGCCAGCACCAGTGGCGGACTTAGCACAGATACGCAGTATTTT. The chain links TRBV6-5 to TRBJ2-3, with D perhaps TRBD2 (5 bases). Germline loops: CDR1 MNHEY, CDR2 SVGAGI. This CDR3 contains 15 residues. V was pared by 7 bases and J by 0 bases, with 14 bases between.

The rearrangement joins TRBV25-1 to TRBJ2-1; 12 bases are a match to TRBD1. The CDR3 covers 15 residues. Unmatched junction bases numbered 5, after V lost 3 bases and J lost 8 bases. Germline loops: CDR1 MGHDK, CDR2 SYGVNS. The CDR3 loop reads CASSEPGTGGDEQFF. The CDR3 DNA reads TGTGCCAGCAGTGAGCCCGGGACAGGGGGCGATGAGCAGTTCTTC.

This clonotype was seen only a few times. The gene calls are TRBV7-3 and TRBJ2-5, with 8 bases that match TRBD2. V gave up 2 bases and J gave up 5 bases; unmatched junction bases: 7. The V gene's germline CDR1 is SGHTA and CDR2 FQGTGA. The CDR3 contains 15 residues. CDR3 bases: TGTGCCAGCAGCTTAGGCGGGAGGCCGGGGGAGACCCAGTACTTC. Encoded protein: CASSLGGRPGETQYF.